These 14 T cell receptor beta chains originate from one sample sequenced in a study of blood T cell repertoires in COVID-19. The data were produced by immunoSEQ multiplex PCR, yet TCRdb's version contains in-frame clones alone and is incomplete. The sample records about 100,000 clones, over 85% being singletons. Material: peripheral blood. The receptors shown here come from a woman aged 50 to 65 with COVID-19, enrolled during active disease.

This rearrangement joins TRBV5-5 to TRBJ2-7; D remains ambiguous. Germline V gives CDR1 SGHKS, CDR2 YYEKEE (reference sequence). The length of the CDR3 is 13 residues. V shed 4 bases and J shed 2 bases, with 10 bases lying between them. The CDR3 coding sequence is TGTGCCAGCAGCCTCTCCATAGCCTACGAGCAGTACGTC. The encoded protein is CASSLSIAYEQYV.

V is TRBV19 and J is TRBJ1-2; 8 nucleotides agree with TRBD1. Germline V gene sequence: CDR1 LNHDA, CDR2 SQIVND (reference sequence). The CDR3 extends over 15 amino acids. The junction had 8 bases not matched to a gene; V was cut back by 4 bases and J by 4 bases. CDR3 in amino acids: CASSTAGGGSYGYTF. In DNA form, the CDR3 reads TGTGCCAGTAGTACAGCAGGGGGCGGAAGCTATGGCTACACCTTC.

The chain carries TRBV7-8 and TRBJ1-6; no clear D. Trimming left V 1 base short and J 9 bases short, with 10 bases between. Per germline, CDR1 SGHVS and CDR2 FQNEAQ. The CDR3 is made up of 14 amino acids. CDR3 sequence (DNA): TGTGCCAGCAGCTTAGGAGAGGCTCGTTCACCCCTCCACTTT. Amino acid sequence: CASSLGEARSPLHF.

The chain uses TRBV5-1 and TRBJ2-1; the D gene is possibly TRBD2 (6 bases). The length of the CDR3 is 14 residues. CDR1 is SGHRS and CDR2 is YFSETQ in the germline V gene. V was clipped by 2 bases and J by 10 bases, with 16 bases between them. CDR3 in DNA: TGCGCCAGCAGCTTTTCCCCTCCGGGGGTCGAGCAGTTCTTC. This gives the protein CASSFSPPGVEQFF.

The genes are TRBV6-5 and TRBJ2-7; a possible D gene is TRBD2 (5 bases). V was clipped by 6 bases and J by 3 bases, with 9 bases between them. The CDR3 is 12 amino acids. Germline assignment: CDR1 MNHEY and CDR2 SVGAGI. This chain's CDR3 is CASRRVFYEQYV. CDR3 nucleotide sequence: TGTGCCAGCAGGAGGGTCTTCTACGAGCAGTACGTC.

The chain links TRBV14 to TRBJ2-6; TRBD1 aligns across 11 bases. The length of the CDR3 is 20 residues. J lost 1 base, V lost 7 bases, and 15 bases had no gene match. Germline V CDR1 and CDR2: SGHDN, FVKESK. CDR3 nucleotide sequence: TGTGCCAGCAACGGAATTCTTGGGACAGGGGGATTATCTGGGGCCAACGTCCTGACTTTC. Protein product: CASNGILGTGGLSGANVLTF.

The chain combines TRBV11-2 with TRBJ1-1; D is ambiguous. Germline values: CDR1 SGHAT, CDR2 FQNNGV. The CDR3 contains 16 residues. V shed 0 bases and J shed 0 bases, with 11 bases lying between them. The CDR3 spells CASSLDQILMNTEAFF. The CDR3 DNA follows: TGTGCCAGCAGCTTAGATCAGATTTTGATGAACACTGAAGCTTTCTTT.

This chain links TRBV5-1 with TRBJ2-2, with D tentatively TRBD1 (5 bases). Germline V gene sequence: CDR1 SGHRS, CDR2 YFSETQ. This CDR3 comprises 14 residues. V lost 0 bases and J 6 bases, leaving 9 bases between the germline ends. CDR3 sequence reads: CASSLGGEAGELFF. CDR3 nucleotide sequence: TGCGCCAGCAGCTTGGGGGGCGAGGCCGGGGAGCTGTTTTTT.

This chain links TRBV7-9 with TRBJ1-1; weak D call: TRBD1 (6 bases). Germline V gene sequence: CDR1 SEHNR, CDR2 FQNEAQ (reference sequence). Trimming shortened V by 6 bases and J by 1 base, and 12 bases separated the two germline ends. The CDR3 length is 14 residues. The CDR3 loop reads CASSPEQGNTEAFF. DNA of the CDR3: TGTGCCAGCAGTCCCGAACAGGGGAACACTGAAGCTTTCTTT.

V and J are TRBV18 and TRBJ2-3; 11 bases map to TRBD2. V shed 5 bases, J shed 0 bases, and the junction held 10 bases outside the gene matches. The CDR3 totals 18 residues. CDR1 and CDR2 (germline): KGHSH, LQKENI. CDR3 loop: CASSMGTSGSYSTDTQYF. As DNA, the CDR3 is TGTGCCAGCTCAATGGGGACTAGCGGATCCTATAGCACAGATACGCAGTATTTT.

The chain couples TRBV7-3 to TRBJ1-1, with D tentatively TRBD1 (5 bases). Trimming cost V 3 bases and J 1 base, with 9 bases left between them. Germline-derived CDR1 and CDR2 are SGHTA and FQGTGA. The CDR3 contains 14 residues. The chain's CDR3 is CASSLLGGNTEAFF. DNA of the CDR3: TGTGCCAGCAGCTTGTTGGGGGGGAACACTGAAGCTTTCTTT.

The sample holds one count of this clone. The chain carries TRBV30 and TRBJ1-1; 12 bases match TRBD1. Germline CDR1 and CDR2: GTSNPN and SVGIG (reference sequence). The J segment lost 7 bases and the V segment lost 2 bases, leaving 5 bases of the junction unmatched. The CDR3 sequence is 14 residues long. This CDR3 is CAWSSGQGASEAFF. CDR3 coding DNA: TGTGCCTGGAGTTCGGGACAGGGGGCGAGTGAAGCTTTCTTT.

CDR3 sequence: CASSQDRGRTEAFF. Here the CDR3 DNA reads TGCGCCAGCAGCCAAGATAGGGGGCGAACTGAAGCTTTCTTT. This chain uses TRBV4-3 with TRBJ1-1; TRBD1 aligns across 7 bases. V lost 0 bases and J lost 5; bases outside the gene matches: 3. There are 14 residues in the CDR3. Germline V lookup: CDR1 LGHNA, CDR2 YSLEER.

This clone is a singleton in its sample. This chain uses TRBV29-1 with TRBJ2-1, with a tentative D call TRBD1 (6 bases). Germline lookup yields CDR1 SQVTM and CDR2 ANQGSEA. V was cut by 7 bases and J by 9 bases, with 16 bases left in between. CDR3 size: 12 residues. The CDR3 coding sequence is TGCAGCGCCCGTCCAGGGGCTCGTGAGCAGTTCTTC. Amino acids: CSARPGAREQFF.